Listed here are 5 T cell receptor beta chains from one sample, sequenced in a study of post-analysis software for immune sequencing data. Study-level points and caveats: In patients, TRBV5-6, TRBV5-1 and TRBV20-1 belonged to 4 or 5 TRBV segments found more frequently than in controls.

Included in the TCR beta cDNA libraries were unique molecular identifiers. TCRdb re-derived calls from the PCR reads in MiXCR, one entry per CDR3 protein. The data contain hundreds of thousands of distinct CDR3 sequences, 30% of them singletons. Which antigens these TCRs recognize remains unknown. The sample consisted of blood. These receptors all come from a girl between 10 and 17 years old with multiple sclerosis.

As to this clonotype: This may be a read error, as it is one base from a much larger clone. The conserved phenylalanine or tryptophan normally closing the CDR3 is absent here, so this likely arose from a read error. The genes are TRBV4-1 and TRBJ2-7; D may be TRBD1 or TRBD2 (5 bases each). CDR1 is MGHRA and CDR2 is YSYEKL in the germline V gene. The V and J ends lost 3 bases and 2 bases respectively, with 11 bases between them. The CDR3 extends over 14 amino acids. CDR3 region: CASSQRDGAYEQYY. In nucleotides, the CDR3 is TGCGCCAGCAGCCAGAGGGACGGGGCCTACGAGCAGTACTAC.

This clonotype has ten or more counts. The chain is built from TRBV5-1 and TRBJ2-1; possibly TRBD1 for D (5 bases). The length of the CDR3 is 13 residues. CDR1 and CDR2 from the germline V gene are SGHRS and YFSETQ. Trimming took 0 bases from V and 8 from J, leaving 9 bases between them. The CDR3 here is CASSLAGKYEQFF. CDR3 in DNA: TGCGCCAGCAGCTTGGCAGGGAAGTATGAGCAGTTCTTC.

This clonotype occurred a few times. V and J are TRBV5-1 and TRBJ1-2; 11 bases line up with TRBD1. V gave up 1 base and J gave up 0 bases; unmatched junction bases: 5. Germline lookup yields CDR1 SGHRS and CDR2 YFSETQ. CDR3 length: 17 amino acids. The CDR3 DNA follows: TGCGCCAGCAGCTTGATTCCGGGACAGGGGGCTAACTATGGCTACACCTTC. Translated: CASSLIPGQGANYGYTF.

The chain has TRBV3-1 and TRBJ2-7, with 7 bases aligning to TRBD1. V lost 1 base, J lost 1 base, and 10 bases stayed unmatched. Germline V gene lookup returns CDR1 LGHDT and CDR2 YNNKEL (reference sequence). CDR3 length: 17 amino acids. The CDR3 region has the DNA TGTGCCAGCAGCCAAGGGTTTATAGGGACAGCATCCTACGAGCAGTACTTC. Protein product: CASSQGFIGTASYEQYF.

This chain links TRBV12-3 or TRBV12-4 with TRBJ2-1; D is possibly TRBD2 (6 bases). The CDR3 extends over 14 amino acids. Trimming took 6 bases from V and 8 from J, leaving 17 bases between them. In DNA, the CDR3 is TGTGCCAGCAGAACCGGGACTGGCCTCCATGAGCAGTTCTTC. This codes for CASRTGTGLHEQFF.